This TCR beta chain was identified during a study of T cell repertoires in cytomegalovirus infection. V lost 4 bases and J lost 5; bases outside the gene matches: 6. Germline V gene data show CDR1 as SGHVS and CDR2 as FQNEAQ. The CDR3 is 16 residues long. This clonotype was seen more than once but under ten times. The antigen is not known. TCRdb reanalysed the reads using MiXCR and keeps one entry per CDR3 protein. This sample has 750,000 to 950,000 distinct CDR3 sequences, with approximately 32% found just once. The sample in question was cultured CD8+ T cells from PBMCs, obtained from culture after CMV antigen stimulation. The chain employs TRBV7-8 and TRBJ2-1, with TRBD2 matching 12 bases. This clonotype was obtained from a human donor in good health (CMV status not recorded). Some clones in this sample may be carry-over from other donors' samples. The CDR3 here is CASSSLLAGGNNEQFF. Here the CDR3 DNA reads TGTGCCAGCAGCTCCCTACTAGCGGGGGGCAACAATGAGCAGTTCTTC.